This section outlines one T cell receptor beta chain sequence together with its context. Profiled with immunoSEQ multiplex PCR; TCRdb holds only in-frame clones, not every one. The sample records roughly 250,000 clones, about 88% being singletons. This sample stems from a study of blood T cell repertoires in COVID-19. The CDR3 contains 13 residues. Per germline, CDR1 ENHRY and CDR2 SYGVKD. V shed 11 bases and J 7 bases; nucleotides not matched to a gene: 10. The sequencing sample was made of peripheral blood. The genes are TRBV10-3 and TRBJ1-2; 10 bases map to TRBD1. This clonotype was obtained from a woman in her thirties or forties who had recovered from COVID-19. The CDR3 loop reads CAASPGQGPGYTF. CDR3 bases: TGTGCCGCCAGCCCGGGACAGGGGCCTGGCTACACCTTC.